This T cell receptor (beta chain) came from a study of tumor and adjacent non-tumor tissue in lung cancer. Study details: The cohort had under 15 adenocarcinoma, 2 squamous cell and 1 small cell patients.

TCRbeta libraries were built with three rounds of nested PCR, modified from ARM-PCR. TCRdb used MiXCR to reprocess the multiplex PCR reads, holding one entry per CDR3 protein. Of approximately 77,000 distinct CDR3 sequences in the sample, 80% to 90% are singletons; the top ten hold 51%. General study points: Compared with tumor, normal lung showed significantly lower TCR diversity. Tumor TCR diversity, when higher, was linked to shorter survival.

No cell sorting was done before RNA was extracted from the tissue. This non-tumor lung sample came from over 3 cm beyond the tumor edge. Newly diagnosed lung cancer patients had thoracic surgery in China, August–November 2014, without prior chemotherapy. The CDR3 has 13 residues. Looked up from germline, CDR1 is DFQATT and CDR2 is SNEGSKA (reference sequence). V gave up 2 bases and J gave up 4 bases, with 11 bases separating them. A word on this clonotype: The antigen is unknown.

This rearrangement joins TRBV20-1 to TRBJ2-5; tentative D call: TRBD2 (6 bases). Sequences were obtained from distant non-tumor lung tissue. The sequence was collected from a man in his 60s with non-small cell lung cancer. The CDR3 coding sequence is TGCAGTGCTAGAAGCGGGCAGGGAGAGACCCAGTACTTC. Translated, it gives CSARSGQGETQYF.